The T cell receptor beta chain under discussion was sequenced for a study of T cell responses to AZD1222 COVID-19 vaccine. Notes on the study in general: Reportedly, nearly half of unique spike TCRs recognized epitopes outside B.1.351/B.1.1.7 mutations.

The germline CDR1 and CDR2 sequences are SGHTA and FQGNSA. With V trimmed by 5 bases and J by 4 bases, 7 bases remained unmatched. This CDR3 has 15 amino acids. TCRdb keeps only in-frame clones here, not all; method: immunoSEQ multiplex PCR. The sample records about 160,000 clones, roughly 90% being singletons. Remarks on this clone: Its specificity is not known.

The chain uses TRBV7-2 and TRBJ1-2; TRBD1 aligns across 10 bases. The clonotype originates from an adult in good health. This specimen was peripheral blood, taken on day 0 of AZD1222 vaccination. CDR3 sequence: CASSKSTGGSYGYTF. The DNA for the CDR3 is TGTGCCAGCAGCAAATCGACAGGGGGCAGCTATGGCTACACCTTC.